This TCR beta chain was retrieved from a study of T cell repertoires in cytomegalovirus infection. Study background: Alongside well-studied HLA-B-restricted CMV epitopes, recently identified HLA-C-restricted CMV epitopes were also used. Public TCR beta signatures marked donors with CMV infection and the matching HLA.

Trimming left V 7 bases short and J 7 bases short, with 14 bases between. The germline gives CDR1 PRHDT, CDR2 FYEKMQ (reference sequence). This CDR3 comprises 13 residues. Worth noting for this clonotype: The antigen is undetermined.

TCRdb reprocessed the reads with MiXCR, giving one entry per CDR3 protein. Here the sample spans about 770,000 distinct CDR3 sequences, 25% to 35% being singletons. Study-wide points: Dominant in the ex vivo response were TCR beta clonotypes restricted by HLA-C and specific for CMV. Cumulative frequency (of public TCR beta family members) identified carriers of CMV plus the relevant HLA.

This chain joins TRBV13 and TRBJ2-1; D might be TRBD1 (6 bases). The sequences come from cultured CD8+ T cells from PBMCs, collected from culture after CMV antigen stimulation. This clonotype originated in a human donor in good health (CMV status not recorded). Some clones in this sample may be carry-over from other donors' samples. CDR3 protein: CASTTGTNNEQFF. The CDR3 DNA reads TGTGCCAGCACCACGGGGACAAATAATGAGCAGTTCTTC.